The entry that follows covers one T cell receptor (beta chain) sequence. Its antigen remains undetermined. Base qualities were left out, and no much larger clone turns up one base away. From cysteine to phenylalanine, the CDR3 is 13 amino acids long. The sequence is cut down to CDR3 DNA, 39 bases in frame from base 1. Sequences GTSNPN (CDR1) and SVGIG (CDR2) are obtained from the germline V gene (reference sequence). The junction shows trimming of 3 bases on V and 3 bases on J, plus 8 bases between the germline ends. The data were obtained in a study of control samples from healthy donors and cancer patients (TCRdb year 2020). Receptor libraries were prepared by the immunoSEQ multiplex PCR assay. TCRdb's version of the immuneACCESS table is confined to in-frame rearrangements and falls short of the full clone set. An unresolved V gene accounts for under half of the shortfall where checked; the remainder is of unknown origin. For this sample the table gives tens of thousands of clones, of which 89% were detected only once. Roughly 6.7% of the sample is held by the ten biggest clonotypes.

The sequence links TRBV30 to TRBJ2-2; a confident D gene designation cannot be given. Sequencing was carried out using blood. This receptor was identified in a man between 45 and 60 years old in good health. For the CDR3, the sequence is CAWRGFYTGELFF. Here is the DNA: TGTGCCTGGAGAGGGTTCTACACCGGGGAGCTGTTTTTT.